Shown below are 4 T cell receptor beta chains from a single sample sequenced in a study of T cell responses to AZD1222 COVID-19 vaccine (dated by TCRdb to 2020 to 2023). Library generation was performed with the immunoSEQ multiplex PCR assay. TCRdb mirrors the immuneACCESS table, restricted to in-frame sequences. Some clones are absent from its copies; in checked studies, under half trace to an unresolved V gene, and the reason for the others is unknown. This sample has just under 100,000 clones in its table, and about 88% of those were observed once. 2.8% of the sample belongs to the ten largest clones. The sample's time point label, decoded: baseline before first vaccination. Specimen: peripheral blood, collected on day 0 of AZD1222 vaccination. The origin of the receptors is an adult in good health.

This chain joins TRBV6-1 and TRBJ1-6; D gene unclear. Germline V CDR1 and CDR2: MNHNS, SASEGT. The CDR3 is 14 amino acids. The ends were cut back, 3 bases at V and 9 bases at J, with 12 bases in the middle. CDR3 residues: CASSEAGRGSPLHF. CDR3 bases: TGTGCCAGCAGTGAGGCGGGGAGAGGTTCACCCCTCCACTTT.

V and J are TRBV5-1 and TRBJ1-4, with TRBD1 matching over 9 bases. With 5 bases clipped from V and 5 bases from J, the junction kept 4 bases outside the gene matches. Germline CDR1 SGHRS, CDR2 YFSETQ. The CDR3 loop spans 14 amino acids. In DNA form, the CDR3 reads TGCGCCAGCAGTACCGGGACAGGGAATGAAAAACTGTTTTTT. Translating gives CASSTGTGNEKLFF.

The V call is TRBV11-3, the J call TRBJ2-7; maybe TRBD1 (6 bases). This CDR3 is 13 amino acids long. V lost 6 bases, J lost 4 bases, and 13 bases lay in between. CDR1 and CDR2 from the germline V gene are SGHNT and YENEEA. Written as DNA, the CDR3 is TGTGCCAGCAGTAACTTCAGGGGTTACGAGCAGTACTTC. Encoded protein: CASSNFRGYEQYF.

This sequence joins TRBV30 and TRBJ2-7, with D tentatively TRBD1 (6 bases). Between the trimmed V and J ends, which lost 3 bases and 3 bases, there was a span of 18 bases. Per the germline V gene, CDR1 is GTSNPN and CDR2 is SVGIG (reference sequence). The CDR3 contains 15 residues. This CDR3 reads CAWSVVGAGDYEQYF. DNA for the CDR3: TGTGCCTGGAGCGTGGTAGGTGCAGGGGACTACGAGCAGTACTTC.